Following are 21 T cell receptor beta chains from one sample sequenced in a study of cytomegalovirus exposure and HLA in healthy donors (dated by TCRdb to about 2017). Libraries were prepared through the immunoSEQ multiplex PCR assay. For the multiplex PCR, a mixture combining 60 forward primers for TCR Vbeta segments and 13 reverse primers for TCR Jbeta segments was used. Imported from immuneACCESS, the table was reduced by TCRdb to in-frame sequences with V and J called. These copies leave out some clones; in studies compared against another copy, an unresolved V gene accounts for under half, and the cause of the remainder is not known. The sample has 100,000 to 150,000 clones on record, 80% to 90% of them singletons. The ten largest clonotypes hold around 3% of the sample. The material sequenced was PBMCs. The receptors were gathered from a woman under 30 in good health and CMV-seropositive.

This chain joins TRBV5-4 and TRBJ2-7, with 8 bases matching TRBD1. V lost 4 bases and J lost 4; bases outside the gene matches: 7. CDR1 and CDR2 from the germline V gene are SGHNT and YYREEE (reference sequence). The CDR3 loop spans 14 amino acids. The CDR3 reads CASSPGQGLYEQYF. CDR3 sequence (DNA): TGTGCCAGCAGCCCTGGACAGGGCTTGTACGAGCAGTACTTC.

The CDR3 is CAISPGTGIPLDGYTF. The CDR3 region has the DNA TGTGCCATCAGCCCCGGGACAGGGATCCCCCTCGACGGCTACACCTTC. This chain connects TRBV10-3 to TRBJ1-2, with 9 bases aligning to TRBD1. The ends lost 6 bases at V and 8 bases at J; junction bases unmatched: 16. The germline CDR1 and CDR2 sequences are ENHRY and SYGVKD. The CDR3 covers 16 residues.

This sequence joins TRBV6-5 and TRBJ2-2, with TRBD2 identical over 12 bases. Germline-derived CDR1 and CDR2 are MNHEY and SVGAGI. This CDR3 is built from 15 residues. V shed 6 bases, J shed 5 bases, and the junction held 4 bases outside the gene matches. Written as DNA, the CDR3 is TGTGCCAGCAGATCTAGCGGGGGGGGTACCGGGGAGCTGTTTTTT. It codes for CASRSSGGGTGELFF.

Regarding this clone: An end of the junction differs from the germline gene, which may be a read error. J is TRBJ1-1 and V is TRBV7-2; possibly TRBD1 for D (6 bases). CDR3 length: 15 amino acids. Germline V CDR1 and CDR2: SGHTA, FQGNSA. CDR3 nucleotides: TGCGCCAGCAGCCAAGGGGGACCGACAAACACTGAAGCTTTCTTT. Translating it yields CASSQGGPTNTEAFF.

J is TRBJ2-7 and V is TRBV6-6; 8 positions agree with TRBD1. The CDR3 has 12 residues. Looked up from germline, CDR1 is MNHNY and CDR2 is SVGAGI (reference sequence). With 7 bases clipped from V and 4 bases from J, the junction kept 3 bases outside the gene matches. The CDR3 sequence is CASTGGGYEQYF. CDR3 nucleotides: TGTGCCAGCACAGGGGGCGGTTACGAGCAGTACTTC.

The J gene is TRBJ2-7, the V gene TRBV10-3; TRBD1 might be the D (5 bases). Germline V CDR1 and CDR2: ENHRY, SYGVKD. This CDR3 is 15 amino acids long. V shed 5 bases and J shed 2 bases, with 16 bases lying between them. CDR3 nucleotides: TGTGCCATCAGTCTCAACAGGTACCCTACCTACGAGCAGTACTTC. It encodes CAISLNRYPTYEQYF.

The V and J genes are TRBV27 and TRBJ1-4; 8 bases agree with TRBD1. J lost 8 bases, V lost 7 bases, and 9 bases had no gene match. The CDR3 loop spans 14 amino acids. Germline V gives CDR1 MNHEY, CDR2 SMNVEV (reference sequence). The CDR3 spells CASTTGQGREKLFF. Here the CDR3 DNA reads TGTGCCAGCACCACCGGACAGGGAAGGGAAAAACTGTTTTTT.

This clone was recorded once. The rearrangement links TRBV30 to TRBJ2-1; D is ambiguous. Germline V CDR1 and CDR2: GTSNPN, SVGIG (reference sequence). CDR3 length: 12 residues. The germline V and J ends were trimmed by 1 base and 6 bases, with 7 bases remaining between them. CDR3 nucleotide sequence: TGTGCCTGGAGTGATTATAGCAATGAGCAGTTCTTC. Protein: CAWSDYSNEQFF.

CDR3 bases: TGTGCCAGCAGCGACAGCTACGAGCAGTACTTC. It specifies CASSDSYEQYF. This rearrangement joins TRBV6-1 to TRBJ2-7; tentative D call: TRBD1 (5 bases). The CDR3 has 11 residues. Germline-derived CDR1 and CDR2 are MNHNS and SASEGT. V gave up 6 bases and J gave up 3 bases, with 6 bases separating them.

This clone was observed a few times. This chain connects TRBV5-5 to TRBJ1-3; maybe TRBD1 (6 bases). Germline values: CDR1 SGHKS, CDR2 YYEKEE (reference sequence). The ends were cut back, 3 bases at V and 0 bases at J, with 16 bases in the middle. The CDR3 spans 17 residues. CDR3 coding DNA: TGTGCCAGCAGCTACGGACGGGGGGGCTTCTCTGGAAACACCATATATTTT. Its translation is CASSYGRGGFSGNTIYF.

This chain links TRBV7-9 with TRBJ2-1; D ambiguous. CDR3 length: 13 amino acids. Germline V gene lookup returns CDR1 SEHNR and CDR2 FQNEAQ (reference sequence). V was clipped by 3 bases and J by 7 bases, with 10 bases between them. CDR3 in amino acids: CASSFPSVNEQFF. The CDR3 DNA reads as TGTGCCAGCAGCTTCCCCTCTGTAAATGAGCAGTTCTTC.

This clone was seen just once. This chain connects TRBV28 to TRBJ1-6; TRBD1 aligns across 10 bases. CDR3 size: 16 residues. V trimming: 5 bases; J trimming: 5 bases; junction bases outside the gene matches: 6. Germline V gives CDR1 MDHEN, CDR2 SYDVKM. The CDR3 DNA sequence: TGTGCCAGCAGTGGGAGGGACAGGGGACATAATTCACCCCTCCACTTT. Its protein is CASSGRDRGHNSPLHF.

This sequence joins TRBV11-2 and TRBJ2-7, with a weak D call TRBD2 (6 bases). Germline CDR1 reads SGHAT; CDR2 reads FQNNGV. V was pared by 2 bases and J by 7 bases, with 15 bases between. This CDR3 contains 14 residues. In nucleotides, the CDR3 is TGTGCCAGCAGCTTAAAGAGGGAGGCGCCGGAGCAGTACTTC. This codes for CASSLKREAPEQYF.

The CDR3 sequence is CASSHQGLRDQPQHF. CDR3 bases: TGTGCCAGCAGTCATCAGGGCCTTAGAGACCAGCCCCAGCATTTT. The chain carries TRBV28 and TRBJ1-5, with D possibly matching TRBD1 (5 bases). Germline-derived CDR1 and CDR2 are MDHEN and SYDVKM. Trimming took 5 bases from V and 7 from J, leaving 18 bases between them. This CDR3 region has 15 residues.

This clone came up a few times. This chain uses TRBV6-5 with TRBJ2-5; D uncertain. Germline V gene data show CDR1 as MNHEY and CDR2 as SVGAGI. The CDR3 has 13 residues. V was pared by 4 bases and J by 5 bases, with 11 bases between. Here the CDR3 DNA reads TGTGCCAGCAGTTCGACGGTCGGGGAGACCCAGTACTTC. It encodes CASSSTVGETQYF.

This clone was counted once. The J gene is TRBJ1-5, the V gene TRBV19; D perhaps matches TRBD1 (5 bases). The CDR3 is made up of 15 amino acids. Germline V gene lookup returns CDR1 LNHDA and CDR2 SQIVND (reference sequence). V lost 3 bases and J lost 8, with 17 bases in between. The CDR3 loop is CASSIPREGMEPQHF. The CDR3, as DNA: TGTGCCAGTAGTATTCCCAGGGAGGGGATGGAGCCCCAGCATTTT.

This clone was observed once. The chain links TRBV11-1 to TRBJ1-1; D gene ambiguous. Trimming removed 5 bases from V and 3 bases from J, with 13 bases in between. Germline CDR1 SGHAT, CDR2 FQDESV (reference sequence). The CDR3 runs to 14 residues. CDR3 region: CASSPRRLDTEAFF. CDR3 nucleotide sequence: TGTGCCAGCAGCCCTCGGCGGTTGGACACTGAAGCTTTCTTT.

This clone came up a few times. This chain joins TRBV13 and TRBJ2-3, with D unresolved. With 4 bases removed from V and 6 bases from J, the gap between germline ends came to 8 bases. Germline CDR1 reads PRHDT; CDR2 reads FYEKMQ (reference sequence). The CDR3 loop spans 12 amino acids. CDR3 sequence (DNA): TGTGCCAGCAGCTCCCTCGAGGATACGCAGTATTTT. Translation gives CASSSLEDTQYF.

CDR3: CASSPSGGYTF. The CDR3 DNA reads TGCGCCAGCAGCCCCTCAGGGGGCTACACCTTC. The rearrangement uses TRBV4-1 and TRBJ1-2; tentatively, D is TRBD1 (5 bases). This CDR3 comprises 11 residues. In germline, CDR1 is MGHRA, CDR2 YSYEKL. The V end lost 4 bases, the J end lost 8 bases, and 8 bases lay between the germline ends.

The genes are TRBV27 and TRBJ2-1; 7 bases are a match to TRBD2. Germline-derived CDR1 and CDR2 are MNHEY and SMNVEV (reference sequence). This CDR3 comprises 14 residues. V dropped 7 bases and J dropped 5; count of bases not matched to a gene: 8. DNA of the CDR3: TGTGCCAGCACAGGACTAGGTCCCAACAATGAGCAGTTCTTC. Amino acid sequence: CASTGLGPNNEQFF.

The chain recombines TRBV4-1 with TRBJ2-7; the D gene is possibly TRBD1 (6 bases). The germline V gene encodes CDR1 MGHRA and CDR2 YSYEKL. V lost 3 bases and J 3 bases, leaving 15 bases between the germline ends. The CDR3 has 15 amino acids. The chain's CDR3 is CASSQGWGRFYEQYF. CDR3 coding DNA: TGCGCCAGCAGCCAGGGGTGGGGGCGGTTCTACGAGCAGTACTTC.